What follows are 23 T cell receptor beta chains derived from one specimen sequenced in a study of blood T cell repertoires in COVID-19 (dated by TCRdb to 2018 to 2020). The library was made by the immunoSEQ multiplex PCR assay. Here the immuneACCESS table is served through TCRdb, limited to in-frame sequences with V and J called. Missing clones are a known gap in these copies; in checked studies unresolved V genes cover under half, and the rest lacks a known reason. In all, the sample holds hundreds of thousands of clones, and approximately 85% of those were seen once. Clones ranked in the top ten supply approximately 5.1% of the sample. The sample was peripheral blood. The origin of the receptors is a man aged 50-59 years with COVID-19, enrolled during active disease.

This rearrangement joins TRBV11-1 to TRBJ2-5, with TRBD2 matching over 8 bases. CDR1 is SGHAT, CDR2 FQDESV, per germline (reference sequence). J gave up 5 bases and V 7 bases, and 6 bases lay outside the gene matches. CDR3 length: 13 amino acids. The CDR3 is CASTRGGGETQYF. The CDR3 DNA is TGTGCCAGCACCCGGGGGGGCGGCGAGACCCAGTACTTC.

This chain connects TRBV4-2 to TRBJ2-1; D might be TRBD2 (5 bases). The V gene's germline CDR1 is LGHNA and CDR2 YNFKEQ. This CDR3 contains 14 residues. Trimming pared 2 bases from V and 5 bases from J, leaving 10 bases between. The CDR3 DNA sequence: TGTGCCAGCAGCCAAAGGACTGGACACAATGAGCAGTTCTTC. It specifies CASSQRTGHNEQFF.

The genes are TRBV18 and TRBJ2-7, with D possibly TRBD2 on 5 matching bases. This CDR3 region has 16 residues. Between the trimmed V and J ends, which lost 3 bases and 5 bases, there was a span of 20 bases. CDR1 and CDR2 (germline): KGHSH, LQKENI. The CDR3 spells CASSPSVSLARDEQYF. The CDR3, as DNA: TGTGCCAGCTCACCCTCGGTTTCGCTAGCTAGGGACGAGCAGTACTTC.

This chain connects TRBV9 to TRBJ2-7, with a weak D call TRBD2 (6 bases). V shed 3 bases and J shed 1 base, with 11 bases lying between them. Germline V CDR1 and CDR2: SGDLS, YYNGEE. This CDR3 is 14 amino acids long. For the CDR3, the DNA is TGTGCCAGCAGCGCCGGGGGAACTTCCTACGAGCAGTACTTC. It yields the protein CASSAGGTSYEQYF.

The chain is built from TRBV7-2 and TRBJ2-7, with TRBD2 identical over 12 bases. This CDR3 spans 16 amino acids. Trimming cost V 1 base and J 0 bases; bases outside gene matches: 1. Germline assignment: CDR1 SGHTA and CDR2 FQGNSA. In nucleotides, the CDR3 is TGTGCCAGCAGCTTAGGACTAGCGGGAGACTCCTACGAGCAGTACTTC. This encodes CASSLGLAGDSYEQYF.

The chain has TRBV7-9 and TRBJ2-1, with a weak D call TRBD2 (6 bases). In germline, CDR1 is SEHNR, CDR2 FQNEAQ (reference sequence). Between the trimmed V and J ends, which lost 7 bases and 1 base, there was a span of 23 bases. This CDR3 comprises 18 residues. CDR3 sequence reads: CASTLGQPWGESYNEQFF. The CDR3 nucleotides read TGTGCCAGCACCCTCGGACAACCATGGGGGGAATCCTACAATGAGCAGTTCTTC.

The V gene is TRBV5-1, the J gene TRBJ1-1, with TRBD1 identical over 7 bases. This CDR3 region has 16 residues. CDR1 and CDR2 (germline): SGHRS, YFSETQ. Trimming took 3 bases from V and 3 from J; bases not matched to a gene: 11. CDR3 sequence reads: CASSSTGPIWDTEAFF. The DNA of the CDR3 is TGCGCCAGCAGCTCGACAGGGCCTATTTGGGACACTGAAGCTTTCTTT. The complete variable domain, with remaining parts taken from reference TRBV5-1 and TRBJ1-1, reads KAGVTQTPRYLIKTRGQQVTLSCSPISGHRSVSWYQQTPGQGLQFLFEYFSETQRNKGNFPGRFSGRQFSNSRSEMNVSTLELGDSALYLCASSSTGPIWDTEAFFGQGTRLTVV.

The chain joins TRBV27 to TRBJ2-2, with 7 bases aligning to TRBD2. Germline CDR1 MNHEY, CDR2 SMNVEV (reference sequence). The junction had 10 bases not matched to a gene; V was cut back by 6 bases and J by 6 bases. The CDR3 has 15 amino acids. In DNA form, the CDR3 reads TGTGCCAGCAGGTTAGCGGGCACCGGTGCCGGGGAGCTGTTTTTT. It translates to CASRLAGTGAGELFF.

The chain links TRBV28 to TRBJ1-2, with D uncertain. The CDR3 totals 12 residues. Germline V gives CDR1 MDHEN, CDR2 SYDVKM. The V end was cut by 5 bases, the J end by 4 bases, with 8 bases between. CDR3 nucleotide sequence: TGTGCCAGCAGTGTGTCAATCTATGGCTACACCTTC. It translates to CASSVSIYGYTF.

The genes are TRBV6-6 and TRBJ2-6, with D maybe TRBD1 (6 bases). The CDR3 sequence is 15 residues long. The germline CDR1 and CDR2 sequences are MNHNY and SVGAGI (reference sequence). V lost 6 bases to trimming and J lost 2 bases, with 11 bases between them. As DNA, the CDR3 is TGTGCCAGCAGGCTACAGGGAACTGGGGCCAACGTCCTGACTTTC. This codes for CASRLQGTGANVLTF.

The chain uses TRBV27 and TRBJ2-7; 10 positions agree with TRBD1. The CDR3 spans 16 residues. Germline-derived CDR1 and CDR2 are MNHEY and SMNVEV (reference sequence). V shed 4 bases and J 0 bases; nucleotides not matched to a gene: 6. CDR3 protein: CASSSTDRGFSYEQYF. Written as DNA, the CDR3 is TGTGCCAGCAGTTCAACGGACAGGGGGTTCTCCTACGAGCAGTACTTC.

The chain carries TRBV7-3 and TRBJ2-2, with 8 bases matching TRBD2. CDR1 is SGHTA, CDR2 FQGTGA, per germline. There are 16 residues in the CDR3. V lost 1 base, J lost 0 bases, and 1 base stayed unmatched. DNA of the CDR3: TGTGCCAGCAGCTTAAGCGGGGGGTCGAACACCGGGGAGCTGTTTTTT. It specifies CASSLSGGSNTGELFF.

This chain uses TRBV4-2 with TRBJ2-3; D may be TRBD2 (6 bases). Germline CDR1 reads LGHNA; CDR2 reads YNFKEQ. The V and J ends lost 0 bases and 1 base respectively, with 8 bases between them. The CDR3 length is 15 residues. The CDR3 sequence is CASSQDGGGTDTQYF. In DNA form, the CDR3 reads TGTGCCAGCAGCCAAGACGGCGGGGGCACAGATACGCAGTATTTT.

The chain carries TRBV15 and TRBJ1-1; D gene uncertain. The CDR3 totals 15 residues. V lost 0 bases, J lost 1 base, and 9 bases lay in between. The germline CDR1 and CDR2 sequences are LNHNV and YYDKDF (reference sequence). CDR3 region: CATSRDPVPNTEAFF. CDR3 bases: TGTGCCACCAGCAGAGATCCAGTCCCGAACACTGAAGCTTTCTTT.

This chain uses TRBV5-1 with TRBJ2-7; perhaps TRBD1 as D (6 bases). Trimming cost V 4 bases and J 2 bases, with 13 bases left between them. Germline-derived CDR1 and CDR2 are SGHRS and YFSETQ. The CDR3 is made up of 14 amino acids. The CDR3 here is CASSRETGTYEQYF. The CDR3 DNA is TGCGCCAGCAGCCGTGAGACAGGAACCTACGAGCAGTACTTC.

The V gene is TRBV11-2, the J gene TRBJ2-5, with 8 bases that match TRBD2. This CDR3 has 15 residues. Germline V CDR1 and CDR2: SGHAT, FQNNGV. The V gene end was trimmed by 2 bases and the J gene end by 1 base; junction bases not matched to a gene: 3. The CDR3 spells CASSLLRGAQETQYF. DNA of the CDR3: TGTGCCAGCAGCTTATTGCGGGGGGCCCAAGAGACCCAGTACTTC.

CDR3 sequence: CASSPFNAGGYTDTQYF. The CDR3 nucleotides read TGTGCCAGCAGCCCGTTTAATGCAGGTGGTTACACAGATACGCAGTATTTT. The chain uses TRBV14 and TRBJ2-3, with unresolved D. The CDR3 sequence is 17 residues long. Germline CDR1 reads SGHDN; CDR2 reads FVKESK. Trimming removed 4 bases from V and 2 bases from J, with 19 bases in between.

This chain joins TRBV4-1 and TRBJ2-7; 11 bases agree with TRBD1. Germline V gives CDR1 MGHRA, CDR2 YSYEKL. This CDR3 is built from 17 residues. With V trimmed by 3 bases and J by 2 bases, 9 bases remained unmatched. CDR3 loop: CASSHDIPGQGAYEQYF. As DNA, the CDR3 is TGCGCCAGCAGCCACGACATACCGGGACAGGGGGCCTACGAGCAGTACTTC.

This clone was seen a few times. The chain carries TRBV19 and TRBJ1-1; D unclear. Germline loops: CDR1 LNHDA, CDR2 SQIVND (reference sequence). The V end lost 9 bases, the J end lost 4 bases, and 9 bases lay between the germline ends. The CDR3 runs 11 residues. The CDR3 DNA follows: TGTGCCAGCCAACTTGCCACTGAAGCTTTCTTT. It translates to CASQLATEAFF.

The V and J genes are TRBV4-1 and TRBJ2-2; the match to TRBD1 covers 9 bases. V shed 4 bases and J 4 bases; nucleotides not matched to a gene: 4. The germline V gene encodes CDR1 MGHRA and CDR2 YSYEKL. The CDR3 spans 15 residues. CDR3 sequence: CASSRGDRVTGELFF. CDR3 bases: TGCGCCAGCAGCCGCGGGGACAGGGTCACCGGGGAGCTGTTTTTT.

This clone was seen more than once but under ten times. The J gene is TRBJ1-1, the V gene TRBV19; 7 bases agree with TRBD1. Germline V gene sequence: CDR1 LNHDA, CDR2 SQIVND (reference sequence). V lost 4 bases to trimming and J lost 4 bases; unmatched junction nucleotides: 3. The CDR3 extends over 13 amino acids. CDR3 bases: TGTGCCAGTAGTAGAAGACAGGGCACTGAAGCTTTCTTT. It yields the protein CASSRRQGTEAFF.

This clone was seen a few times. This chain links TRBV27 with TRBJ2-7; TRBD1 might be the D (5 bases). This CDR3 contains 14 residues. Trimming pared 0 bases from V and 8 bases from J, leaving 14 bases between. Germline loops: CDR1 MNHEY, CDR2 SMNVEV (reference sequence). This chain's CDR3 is CASSLSIWAGQQYF. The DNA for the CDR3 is TGTGCCAGCAGTTTATCGATTTGGGCAGGGCAGCAGTACTTC.

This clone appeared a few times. The CDR3 bases are TGTGCCAGCAGCCAAGGTCAGGGGAATCAGCCCCAGCATTTT. Its protein is CASSQGQGNQPQHF. The rearrangement joins TRBV4-2 to TRBJ1-5; perhaps TRBD1 as D (6 bases). The CDR3 contains 14 residues. V was shortened by 1 base and J by 4 bases, with 8 bases between the two germline ends. CDR1 LGHNA and CDR2 YNFKEQ come from the germline V gene.